This T cell receptor beta chain was profiled in a study of T-cell reconstitution after alpha-beta-depleted transplantation in children. The study, taken as a whole, reports: Certain patients had high TCRbeta diversity at day 60, and it came from recipient T cells and thymic progenitors that survived. About two months after transplant, alpha-beta T cells reportedly came from several hundred expanded graft clones. Newly generated T cells supplied most T-cell counts and diversity one year post-transplant.

This sample's TCRbeta library carried unique molecular identifier barcodes. TCRdb re-analysed the PCR reads in MiXCR, keeping a single row per CDR3 protein. Here the sample spans hundreds of thousands of distinct CDR3 sequences, about 12% being singletons. Trimming pared 4 bases from V and 3 bases from J, leaving 14 bases between. This CDR3 spans 14 amino acids. From germline, CDR1 is SGDLS and CDR2 YYNGEE. As for this clonotype: The antigen is unknown.

Sequenced material: PBMCs, taken before TCRalphabeta/CD19-depleted stem cell transplant. The chain carries TRBV9 and TRBJ2-7; a possible D gene is TRBD1 (6 bases). The receptor was isolated from a girl aged 2-15 years with congenital amegakaryocytic thrombocytopenia, due to receive a stem cell transplant. CDR3 sequence reads: CASSRRQADYEQYF. The CDR3 nucleotides are TGTGCCAGCAGCCGTCGACAGGCCGACTACGAGCAGTACTTC.